This TCR beta chain is drawn from a study of Graves' ophthalmopathy and Graves' hyperthyroidism. Study findings and constraints: Most clonotypes expanded in thyroid above 0.001 frequency were present in blood too.

Trimming removed 2 bases at V and 4 bases at J, with 9 bases between. The CDR3 totals 14 residues. CDR1 SGHTA and CDR2 FQGTGA come from the germline V gene. For this clonotype: The antigen is not known.

CDR3 regions of TCR beta were amplified from RNA transcripts. Second-round multiplex PCR came after a first-round RT-PCR that employed HTBI primers. Each CDR3 protein is one row after TCRdb ran MiXCR on the multiplex PCR reads. Of roughly 700,000 distinct CDR3 sequences in the sample, roughly two fifths were seen once. Pregnant or lactating patients and those with other autoimmune diseases or uncontrolled infections were excluded. Source material: peripheral blood. V is TRBV7-3 and J is TRBJ2-1, with D tentatively TRBD2 (5 bases). The receptor's source is an adult man with Graves' ophthalmopathy. The CDR3 sequence: CASSLSRGYNEQFF. In nucleotides, the CDR3 is TGTGCCAGCAGCTTATCCCGGGGATACAATGAGCAGTTCTTC.